The clone carrying this TCR beta chain was recorded a few times. As yet, its antigen is unknown. The sample is drawn from a study of T cells after yellow fever vaccination. Study results and caveats: The study re-detected most primary-vaccination clones after the booster (96% CD4, 88% CD8). Though weaker, the secondary response peaked faster, on day 5 versus 15.

In TCRdb, the 5' RACE reads were re-called with MiXCR into one record per CDR3 protein. The sample consists of 450,000 to 600,000 distinct CDR3 sequences, 17% of them appearing once. CDR3 length equals 16 residues. Germline V lookup: CDR1 SGHTA, CDR2 FQGNSA. Trimming took off 1 base at V and 0 bases at J, with 11 bases between the two ends. The TCR originated in a man aged 18-30 years who received the YFV17D yellow fever vaccine. The sample here was PBMCs, taken about 5 days after the first yellow fever vaccination. The V and J genes are TRBV7-2 and TRBJ2-3; the D call may be TRBD1 or TRBD2 (5 bases each). DNA for the CDR3: TGTGCCAGCAGCTTAGTTGCCGGGGCGAGCACAGATACGCAGTATTTT. Translating it yields CASSLVAGASTDTQYF. Full variable domain (missing parts from reference TRBV7-2 and TRBJ2-3): GAGVSQSPSNKVTEKGKDVELRCDPISGHTALYWYRQSLGQGLEFLIYFQGNSAPDKSGLPSDRFSAERTGGSVSTLTIQRTQQEDSAVYLCASSLVAGASTDTQYFGPGTRLTVL.